This TCR beta chain came from a study of OX40 agonist ivuxolimab in advanced cancers. Method: immunoSEQ multiplex PCR; TCRdb's copy keeps in-frame clones and lacks some. The top ten clones hold around 0.35% of a sample with over 70,000 clones, roughly 93% of them seen once. The sequence derives from an adult with an advanced solid tumor such as melanoma, head and neck, liver or kidney cancer. The sequencing used CD4+ or CD8+ T cells sorted from blood, collected in a trial of the OX40 agonist ivuxolimab.

The CDR3 region is CASSPRQVNTEAFF. The CDR3 DNA is TGTGCCAGCAGTCCTCGACAGGTGAACACTGAAGCTTTCTTT. The V and J genes are TRBV27 and TRBJ1-1; D may be TRBD1 (6 bases). This CDR3 contains 14 residues. V was cut by 5 bases and J by 0 bases, with 10 bases left in between. CDR1 is MNHEY, CDR2 SMNVEV, per germline (reference sequence).